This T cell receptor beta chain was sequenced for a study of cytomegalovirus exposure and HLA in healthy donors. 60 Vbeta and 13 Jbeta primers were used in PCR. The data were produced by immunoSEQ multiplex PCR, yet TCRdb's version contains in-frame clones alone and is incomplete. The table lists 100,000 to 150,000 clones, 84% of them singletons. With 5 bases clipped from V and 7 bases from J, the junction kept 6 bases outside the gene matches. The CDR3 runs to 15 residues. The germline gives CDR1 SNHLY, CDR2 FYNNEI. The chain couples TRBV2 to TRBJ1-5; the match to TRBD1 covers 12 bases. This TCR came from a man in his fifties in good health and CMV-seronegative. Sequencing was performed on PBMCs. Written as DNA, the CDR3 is TGTGCCAGCAGTCCCGGGACAGGGGGCAGGCAGCCCCAGCATTTT. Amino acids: CASSPGTGGRQPQHF.